This T cell receptor (beta chain) was recorded in a study of high-grade serous ovarian cancer treatment subgroups. This table comes from immunoSEQ multiplex PCR, and its TCRdb copy is limited to in-frame clones, with some not included. The data show under 8,000 clones, 75% to 85% seen once. Tumor tissue was taken before any definitive surgery or chemotherapy was given. Trimming pared 6 bases from V and 8 bases from J, leaving 14 bases between. There are 14 residues in the CDR3. In germline, CDR1 is MNHEY, CDR2 SMNVEV (reference sequence). Sequenced input: tumor tissue. The sequence was obtained from a human donor with high-grade serous ovarian cancer. The chain has TRBV27 and TRBJ1-6; the D gene is possibly TRBD1 (6 bases). CDR3 loop: CASRQGMLYSPLHF. DNA for the CDR3: TGTGCCAGCAGGCAGGGGATGTTGTATTCACCCCTCCACTTT.